Presented here are 5 T cell receptor beta chains from one specimen sequenced in a study of T cells expressing NK-cell markers. For each CDR3 protein, TCRdb gives one entry from its re-call of the 5' RACE reads, without DNA. The repertoire shows about 460,000 distinct CDR3 sequences; the top ten hold roughly 1.4%. Sequencing used blood T cells: a sorted CD56 or NKG2C T cell subset, CD4+ or CD8+ T cells, or bulk PBMC T cells (not recorded which). These receptors originate from a woman between 50 and 59 years old in good health.

This chain joins TRBV10-3 and TRBJ2-1; absent DNA, TCRdb's TRBD2 call cannot be checked. The V gene's germline CDR1 is ENHRY and CDR2 SYGVKD. The CDR3 spans 15 residues. The CDR3 sequence: CAISGVAGVSNEQFF.

The CDR3 loop reads CSARDMGAPGPAQYF. The chain joins TRBV20-1 to TRBJ2-7; checking the TCRdb D call of TRBD1 is not possible without DNA. The germline CDR1 and CDR2 sequences are DFQATT and SNEGSKA (reference sequence). The CDR3 totals 15 residues.

The chain employs TRBV29-1 and TRBJ1-1. Germline assignment: CDR1 SQVTM and CDR2 ANQGSEA. This CDR3 has 13 residues. CDR3 sequence reads: CSVKGRLNTEAFF. Full variable domain (outside the CDR3, taken from reference TRBV29-1 and TRBJ1-1): SAVISQKPSRDICQRGTSLTIQCQVDSQVTMMFWYRQQPGQSLTLIATANQGSEATYESGFVIDKFPISRPNLTFSTLTVSNMSPEDSSIYLCSVKGRLNTEAFFGQGTRLTVV.

The chain couples TRBV7-9 to TRBJ2-5; TCRdb reports TRBD2, a call that lacks DNA to check it against. The CDR3 sequence is 16 residues long. Germline V gene sequence: CDR1 SEHNR, CDR2 FQNEAQ (reference sequence). This CDR3 reads CASSNWGGAGQETQYF.

The CDR3 sequence: CASSLDRAANYGYTF. V and J are TRBV7-8 and TRBJ1-2; the TCRdb call, TRBD1, lacks DNA for checking. Germline V gene lookup returns CDR1 SGHVS and CDR2 FQNEAQ. CDR3 size: 15 residues. The entire variable domain, with the rest obtained from reference TRBV7-8 and TRBJ1-2, is as follows: GAGVSQSPRYKVAKRGQDVALRCDPISGHVSLFWYQQALGQGPEFLTYFQNEAQLDKSGLPSDRFFAERPEGSVSTLKIQRTQQEDSAVYLCASSLDRAANYGYTFGSGTRLTVV.